The T cell receptor (beta chain) described here comes from a study of T cell responses to AZD1222 COVID-19 vaccine. The CDR3 extends over 16 amino acids. CDR1 PRHDT and CDR2 FYEKMQ come from the germline V gene (reference sequence). V was clipped by 5 bases and J by 5 bases; unmatched bases: 5. The repertoire was sequenced with immunoSEQ multiplex PCR; TCRdb's copy has only in-frame clones and lacks some. Among approximately 100,000 clones listed, about 89% were seen once. The clonotype originates from an adult in good health. The material sequenced was peripheral blood, taken on day 0 of AZD1222 vaccination. The rearrangement uses TRBV13 and TRBJ2-2; the match to TRBD2 covers 13 bases. CDR3 region: CASSPRTSGGTGELFF. In DNA, the CDR3 is TGTGCCAGCAGCCCCCGGACTAGCGGGGGAACCGGGGAGCTGTTTTTT.